The 25 T cell receptor beta chains below come from one sample, sequenced in a study of T-cell memory formation after mild COVID-19. TCRdb analysed the 5' RACE reads with MiXCR anew, one entry per CDR3 protein. Among almost 550,000 distinct CDR3 sequences listed, approximately 20% were seen once. The sequencing input was PBMCs or a T cell subset sorted from them (not recorded which). These receptors were collected from an adult woman who had mild COVID-19 (a few samples of this study predate the infection). Cell type and time point are not known.

V usage is TRBV6-1 and J usage is TRBJ2-5; a possible D gene is TRBD2 (5 bases). The CDR3 extends over 15 amino acids. Germline assignment: CDR1 MNHNS and CDR2 SASEGT. Trimming took off 6 bases at V and 4 bases at J, with 18 bases between the two ends. In DNA, the CDR3 is TGTGCCAGCAGCGAGGGCCACCTCGGGGTAGAGACCCAGTACTTC. It specifies CASSEGHLGVETQYF.

J is TRBJ2-7 and V is TRBV7-9; 8 bases fit TRBD2. The junction had 10 bases not matched to a gene; V was cut back by 2 bases and J by 7 bases. This CDR3 contains 15 residues. CDR1 and CDR2 from the germline V gene are SEHNR and FQNEAQ (reference sequence). In DNA form, the CDR3 reads TGTGCCAGCAGCTTAACCGCCCCCGGGAGGGGAGAGCAGTACTTC. The encoded protein is CASSLTAPGRGEQYF. The whole variable domain, filled in from reference TRBV7-9 and TRBJ2-7, reads DTGVSQNPRHKITKRGQNVTFRCDPISEHNRLYWYRQTLGQGPEFLTYFQNEAQLEKSRLLSDRFSAERPKGSFSTLEIQRTEQGDSAMYLCASSLTAPGRGEQYFGPGTRLTVT.

This clonotype occurred a few times. This sequence joins TRBV10-2 and TRBJ2-7; 8 bases are shared with TRBD2. The CDR3 consists of 12 residues. CDR1 WSHSY and CDR2 SAAADI come from the germline V gene. Trimming took 8 bases from V and 6 from J; bases not matched to a gene: 6. The CDR3 loop reads CASWTGTSEQYF. CDR3 coding DNA: TGCGCCAGCTGGACCGGGACTAGCGAGCAGTACTTC.

This clonotype was detected many times. The chain couples TRBV7-2 to TRBJ1-2; no clear D. The CDR3 runs to 13 residues. The V and J ends lost 2 bases and 3 bases respectively, with 7 bases between them. Germline V gives CDR1 SGHTA, CDR2 FQGNSA. DNA of the CDR3: TGTGCCAGCAGCTTAAGCATGGACTATGGCTACACCTTC. Translation: CASSLSMDYGYTF.

The chain links TRBV20-1 to TRBJ2-1; D unresolved. The CDR3 consists of 12 residues. V gave up 6 bases and J gave up 6 bases, with 12 bases separating them. Germline loops: CDR1 DFQATT, CDR2 SNEGSKA (reference sequence). The CDR3 loop is CSATQGPNEQFF. The CDR3 coding sequence is TGCAGTGCCACCCAAGGGCCCAATGAGCAGTTCTTC.

There are many counts of this clonotype. The chain uses TRBV7-9 and TRBJ2-1, with 7 bases aligning to TRBD2. J gave up 6 bases and V 2 bases, and 10 bases lay outside the gene matches. Germline V gene sequence: CDR1 SEHNR, CDR2 FQNEAQ (reference sequence). This CDR3 spans 16 amino acids. Here the CDR3 reads CASSLLALASSNEQFF. CDR3 nucleotides: TGTGCCAGCAGCTTATTAGCACTAGCGTCTTCCAATGAGCAGTTCTTC.

The table lists this clonotype with a few counts. This CDR3 is CAWSVSRSLDTGELFF. In DNA form, the CDR3 reads TGTGCCTGGAGTGTAAGCCGGAGTCTCGACACCGGGGAGCTGTTTTTT. This chain connects TRBV30 to TRBJ2-2, with D unresolved. The CDR3 contains 16 residues. V was shortened by 0 bases and J by 3 bases, with 14 bases between the two germline ends. Germline CDR1 and CDR2: GTSNPN and SVGIG (reference sequence). The full variable domain, with the rest looked up from reference TRBV30 and TRBJ2-2, is SQTIHQWPATLVQPVGSPLSLECTVEGTSNPNLYWYRQAAGRGLQLLFYSVGIGQISSEVPQNLSASRPQDRQFILSSKKLLLSDSGFYLCAWSVSRSLDTGELFFGEGSRLTVL.

J is TRBJ1-5 and V is TRBV28, with D perhaps TRBD1 (5 bases). This CDR3 has 14 amino acids. The V end was cut by 5 bases, the J end by 4 bases, with 12 bases between. Germline V gene lookup returns CDR1 MDHEN and CDR2 SYDVKM. This chain's CDR3 is CASSPGGRNQPQHF. The CDR3 bases are TGTGCCAGCAGTCCGGGGGGAAGAAATCAGCCCCAGCATTTT.

This clonotype was seen a few times. In DNA form, the CDR3 reads TGTGCCACCAGTGAACACCGACAGGGGGGAGTGAGGAATGAGCAGTTCTTC. It codes for CATSEHRQGGVRNEQFF. The V gene is TRBV24-1, the J gene TRBJ2-1, with TRBD1 matching 9 bases. V dropped 4 bases and J dropped 7; count of bases not matched to a gene: 13. CDR3 length equals 17 residues. Germline loops: CDR1 KGHDR, CDR2 SFDVKD.

This clonotype was seen a handful of times. The chain is built from TRBV7-2 and TRBJ1-1, with D perhaps TRBD1 (6 bases). V gave up 1 base and J gave up 0 bases, with 12 bases separating them. The V gene's germline CDR1 is SGHTA and CDR2 FQGNSA. The CDR3 is 16 residues long. In nucleotides, the CDR3 is TGTGCCAGCAGCTTAGGGGGGCCTACTATGAACACTGAAGCTTTCTTT. Translated, it gives CASSLGGPTMNTEAFF.

The sample holds a few counts of this clonotype. This chain links TRBV6-2 or TRBV6-3 with TRBJ1-5; D might be TRBD1 (5 bases). This CDR3 comprises 15 residues. V was pared by 5 bases and J by 6 bases, with 17 bases between. Germline CDR1 reads MNHEY; CDR2 reads SVGEGT. The CDR3 nucleotides read TGTGCCAGCAGTAATAAAGGGGACTTGGGTCAGCCCCAGCATTTT. Encoded protein: CASSNKGDLGQPQHF.

This clonotype was detected only a few times. The V gene is TRBV30, the J gene TRBJ1-1; D gene ambiguous. The CDR3 totals 14 residues. Trimming cost V 1 base and J 1 base, with 10 bases left between them. The germline V gene has CDR1 GTSNPN and CDR2 SVGIG (reference sequence). CDR3 nucleotides: TGTGCCTGGAGTGCTATGGCGGGGAACACTGAAGCTTTCTTT. Amino acid sequence: CAWSAMAGNTEAFF.

J is TRBJ1-1 and V is TRBV3-1; TRBD1 is a possible D gene (6 bases). The germline V and J ends were trimmed by 7 bases and 2 bases, with 14 bases remaining between them. The germline gives CDR1 LGHDT, CDR2 YNNKEL (reference sequence). The CDR3 contains 14 residues. CDR3 sequence reads: CASNLQGLNTEAFF. The DNA for the CDR3 is TGTGCCAGCAACCTACAGGGTCTTAACACTGAAGCTTTCTTT.

The chain couples TRBV4-3 to TRBJ2-1; D may be TRBD1 (6 bases). The CDR3 is 17 residues long. The germline CDR1 and CDR2 sequences are LGHNA and YSLEER. V dropped 0 bases and J dropped 10 bases, with 22 bases sitting between them. This CDR3 is CASSQESAFTVRGEQFF. DNA for the CDR3: TGCGCCAGCAGCCAAGAAAGTGCGTTTACAGTCAGGGGCGAGCAGTTCTTC.

In its sample, this clonotype was seen a few times. The rearrangement joins TRBV29-1 to TRBJ2-3; D gene uncertain. From germline, CDR1 is SQVTM and CDR2 ANQGSEA. Deletions cut 5 bases from V and 0 bases from J, with 9 bases between. The CDR3 covers 13 residues. CDR3 loop: CSVSTGSTDTQYF. In DNA, the CDR3 is TGCAGCGTTTCTACTGGTAGCACAGATACGCAGTATTTT.

This clonotype was detected ten times or more. The chain has TRBV29-1 and TRBJ2-1; 7 bases agree with TRBD1. The junction had 8 bases not matched to a gene; V was cut back by 6 bases and J by 15 bases. This CDR3 is 10 amino acids long. CDR1 is SQVTM, CDR2 ANQGSEA, per germline. The CDR3 coding sequence is TGCAGCGTCCTACAGGGGAGAGGGTTCTTC. Translation: CSVLQGRGFF.

The V and J genes are TRBV20-1 and TRBJ1-2; maybe TRBD1 (6 bases). CDR3 size: 13 residues. The germline V gene has CDR1 DFQATT and CDR2 SNEGSKA (reference sequence). V was cut by 1 base and J by 4 bases, with 10 bases left in between. This CDR3 reads CSARAGVGYGYTF. The CDR3 DNA is TGCAGTGCTAGAGCAGGGGTTGGCTATGGCTACACCTTC.

The V and J genes are TRBV25-1 and TRBJ1-1; 10 positions match TRBD1. The CDR3 totals 14 residues. The germline V gene has CDR1 MGHDK and CDR2 SYGVNS. V dropped 5 bases and J dropped 7; count of bases not matched to a gene: 7. The CDR3 coding sequence is TGTGCCAGCAGTCCGACAGGGGGCATCATTGAAGCTTTCTTT. Translating gives CASSPTGGIIEAFF. Complete variable domain (other parts from reference TRBV25-1 and TRBJ1-1): EADIYQTPRYLVIGTGKKITLECSQTMGHDKMYWYQQDPGMELHLIHYSYGVNSTEKGDLSSESTVSRIRTEHFPLTLESARPSHTSQYLCASSPTGGIIEAFFGQGTRLTVV.

Only a few counts were recorded for this clonotype. The rearrangement uses TRBV20-1 and TRBJ2-3; 8 bases align to TRBD2. In germline, CDR1 is DFQATT, CDR2 SNEGSKA (reference sequence). This CDR3 comprises 15 residues. The ends lost 2 bases at V and 3 bases at J; junction bases unmatched: 7. CDR3 bases: TGCAGTGCTAGACAACTGACTAGCGAAACAGATACGCAGTATTTT. Its translation: CSARQLTSETDTQYF.

J is TRBJ2-3 and V is TRBV7-2, with 13 bases lining up with TRBD2. From germline, CDR1 is SGHTA and CDR2 FQGNSA. The J segment lost 1 base and the V segment lost 1 base, leaving 2 bases of the junction unmatched. The CDR3 has 17 residues. In DNA, the CDR3 is TGTGCCAGCAGCTTAGTTGGACTAGCGGGGGGCACAGATACGCAGTATTTT. Encoded protein: CASSLVGLAGGTDTQYF.

This clonotype has just a few counts. J is TRBJ2-5 and V is TRBV6-5; D remains unclear. Between the trimmed V and J ends, which lost 6 bases and 2 bases, there was a span of 16 bases. Germline V CDR1 and CDR2: MNHEY, SVGAGI. The CDR3 is 15 amino acids. As DNA, the CDR3 is TGTGCCAGCAGCCAACGCCAGGCTGTTCAAGAGACCCAGTACTTC. This sequence encodes CASSQRQAVQETQYF.

The chain carries TRBV21-1 and TRBJ1-2. TRBV21-1 is labeled a pseudogene. The CDR3 loop spans 12 amino acids. The CDR3 DNA sequence: TGCCTAAACCAAGGGTCGTGCTATGGCTACACCTTC. This translates into CLNQGSCYGYTF.

The sample holds a few counts of this clonotype. The rearrangement links TRBV5-1 to TRBJ2-1, with D perhaps matching TRBD1 (5 bases). With 2 bases removed from V and 0 bases from J, the gap between germline ends came to 9 bases. CDR3 length equals 15 residues. CDR1 SGHRS and CDR2 YFSETQ come from the germline V gene. CDR3 coding DNA: TGCGCCAGCAGCTTAGGGGTACGCTCCTACAATGAGCAGTTCTTC. This encodes CASSLGVRSYNEQFF.

The genes are TRBV4-2 and TRBJ2-2, with D tentatively TRBD1 or TRBD2 (6 bases each). CDR1 LGHNA and CDR2 YNFKEQ come from the germline V gene. This CDR3 contains 16 residues. V was shortened by 4 bases and J by 1 base, with 13 bases between the two germline ends. Here the CDR3 DNA reads TGTGCCAGCAGCCCCTACGGGGGCCAGAACACCGGGGAGCTGTTTTTT. As protein: CASSPYGGQNTGELFF.

The V and J genes are TRBV27 and TRBJ1-1; D unresolved. The germline V gene has CDR1 MNHEY and CDR2 SMNVEV (reference sequence). Deletions cut 6 bases from V and 1 base from J, with 9 bases between. The length of the CDR3 is 13 residues. CDR3 region: CASSPEWNTEAFF. In DNA, the CDR3 is TGTGCCAGCAGCCCCGAGTGGAACACTGAAGCTTTCTTT.